Listed below are T cell receptor beta chains from one sample, sequenced in a study of T cells in Graves' hyperthyroidism and ophthalmopathy. TCRdb re-called the multiplex PCR reads through MiXCR, storing one row per CDR3 protein. The sample holds some 600,000 distinct CDR3 sequences, 11% to 15% seen once. Sequences were obtained from blood. The source is a woman younger than 45 with Graves' hyperthyroidism that later progressed to Graves' ophthalmopathy. CDR3s include the opening cysteine and the closing phenylalanine or tryptophan. Each record gives: J gene, clone size, V gene, D gene, CDR3 DNA, CDR3 protein. D genes are given only for firm matches. Not all rows give a size; the values are once, few, many and, for expanded clones, a class.

>TRBJ1-1|many|TRBV29-1|.
TGCAGCGCAAAAGTGGCTGGTAGAACTGAAGCTTTCTTT
CSAKVAGRTEAFF
>TRBJ2-1|many|TRBV11-2|TRBD2
TGTGCCAGCAGCTTATGGGGAATGGGGACTAGCGGAAACAATGAGCAGTTCTTC
CASSLWGMGTSGNNEQFF
>TRBJ2-1|many|TRBV27|TRBD2
TGTGCCAGCAGTTTAGCGGGAGAGAACAATGAGCAGTTCTTC
CASSLAGENNEQFF
>TRBJ2-7|.|TRBV10-3|TRBD1
TGTGCCATCAGTGAGGGACAGGGTACTTCCGAGCAGTACTTC
CAISEGQGTSEQYF
>TRBJ2-1|many|TRBV27|.
TGTGCCAGCAGTCCTACCCGGGACGGAACCTACAATGAGCAGTTCTTC
CASSPTRDGTYNEQFF
>TRBJ2-7|few|TRBV7-9|TRBD1
TGTGCCAGCGGTCCTTCACAGGGGGATGAGCAGTACTTC
CASGPSQGDEQYF
>TRBJ2-2|many|TRBV2|TRBD1
TGTGCCAGCAGTGAGCCGGGACAGGGGTGGAACACCGGGGAGCTGTTTTTT
CASSEPGQGWNTGELFF
>TRBJ2-3|.|TRBV7-2|.
TGTGCCAGCACAGTAGGCGACGCTGGCACAGATACGCAGTATTTT
CASTVGDAGTDTQYF
>TRBJ1-5|.|TRBV6-1|.
TGTGCCAGCAGTACCTACAGAGTCCAGCATTTT
CASSTYRVQHF
>TRBJ2-3|.|TRBV5-5|.
TGTGCCAGCAGAGAGTCGGGGACAGATACGCAGTATTTT
CASRESGTDTQYF
>TRBJ1-1|many|TRBV28|.
TGTGCCAGCAGTTTTAGGGTAGCTGAAGCTTTCTTT
CASSFRVAEAFF
>TRBJ2-2|.|TRBV20-1|.
TGCAGTGCTAGAAGGCAGACCGGGGAGCTGTTTTTT
CSARRQTGELFF
>TRBJ2-7|.|TRBV6-1|TRBD1
TGTGCCAGCAGTTACGTAGGGACAGGGACCCACTCCTACGAGCAGTACTTC
CASSYVGTGTHSYEQYF
>TRBJ2-2|many|TRBV7-3|TRBD2
TGTGCCAGCAGCTTGGGCGGGGGGAACACCGGGGAGCTGTTTTTT
CASSLGGGNTGELFF
>TRBJ1-2|many|TRBV27|.
TGTGCCAGCAGTCCCTGGGGGACTGCGAATGGCTACACCTTC
CASSPWGTANGYTF
>TRBJ1-2|many|TRBV18|.
TGTGCCAGCTCACTGACTTCGCCGGGGGAGAACTATGGCTACACCTTC
CASSLTSPGENYGYTF
>TRBJ2-7|few|TRBV29-1|.
TGCAGCGTTGAGGGACGGAGTAACGAGCAGTACTTC
CSVEGRSNEQYF
>TRBJ2-1|many|TRBV28|.
TGTGCCAGCAACCCGGTCCTTTACAATGAGCAGTTCTTC
CASNPVLYNEQFF
>TRBJ1-6|many|TRBV7-2|.
TGTGCCAGCAGCTTAACCGGGGGGGGTTCACCCCTCCACTTT
CASSLTGGGSPLHF
>TRBJ2-1|many|TRBV11-3|TRBD1
TGTGCCAGCACCCCCGGGACAGCCTTTAACAATGAGCAGTTCTTC
CASTPGTAFNNEQFF
>TRBJ2-5|many|TRBV2|TRBD2
TGTGCCAGCACGGGACTAGCGGGAGGTCAAGAGACCCAGTACTTC
CASTGLAGGQETQYF
>TRBJ2-1|many|TRBV19|.
TGTGCCAGTAGTATCGGGGCAGGGAGCAATGAGCAGTTCTTC
CASSIGAGSNEQFF
>TRBJ2-1|many|TRBV6-1|TRBD2
TGTGCCAGCAGTGACCTAGCGGGAGGGAGCTACAATGAGCAGTTCTTC
CASSDLAGGSYNEQFF
>TRBJ2-7|many|TRBV27|.
TGTGCCAGCGGATCCGACCCTCCATACTACGAGCAGTACTTC
CASGSDPPYYEQYF
>TRBJ2-7|.|TRBV30|TRBD2
TGTGCCTGGATGCTTAGCGGGAGGCGCTACGAGCAGTACTTC
CAWMLSGRRYEQYF